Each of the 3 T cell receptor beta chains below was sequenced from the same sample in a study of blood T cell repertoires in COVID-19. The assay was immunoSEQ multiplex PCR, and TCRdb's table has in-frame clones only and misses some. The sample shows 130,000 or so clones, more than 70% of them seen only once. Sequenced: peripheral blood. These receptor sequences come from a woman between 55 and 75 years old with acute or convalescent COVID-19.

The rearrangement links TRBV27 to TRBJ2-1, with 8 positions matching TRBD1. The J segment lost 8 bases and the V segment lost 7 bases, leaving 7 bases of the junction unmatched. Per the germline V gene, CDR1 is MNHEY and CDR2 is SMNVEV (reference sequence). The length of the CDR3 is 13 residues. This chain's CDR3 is CASTQGQGYEQFF. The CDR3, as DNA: TGTGCCAGCACCCAAGGACAGGGTTATGAGCAGTTCTTC.

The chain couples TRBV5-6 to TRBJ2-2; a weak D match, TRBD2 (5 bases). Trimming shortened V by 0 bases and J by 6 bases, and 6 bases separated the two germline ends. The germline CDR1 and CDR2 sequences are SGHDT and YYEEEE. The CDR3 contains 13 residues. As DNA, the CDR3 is TGTGCCAGCAGCTTGGGAGGGTCCGGGGAGCTGTTTTTT. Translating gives CASSLGGSGELFF.

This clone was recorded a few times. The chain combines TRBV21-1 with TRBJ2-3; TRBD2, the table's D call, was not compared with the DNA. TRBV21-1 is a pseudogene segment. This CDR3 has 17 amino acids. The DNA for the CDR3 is TGTGCCAGCAGCAATGGTAGCGGGGGGCCCCGCACAGATACGCAGTATTTT. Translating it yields CASSNGSGGPRTDTQYF.